This entry lists 17 T cell receptor beta chains sequenced from one sample in a study of shared T cell receptors in the human thymus. The protocol was immunoSEQ multiplex PCR, while the TCRdb copy is restricted to in-frame clones and leaves out a portion. The table records over 60,000 clones, 90% to 95% of them present only once. Sequences were obtained from thymocytes. The receptors here all came from a human donor.

The rearrangement uses TRBV6-6 and TRBJ1-5, with 8 bases that match TRBD1. The CDR3 is 14 amino acids. Unmatched junction bases numbered 2, after V lost 5 bases and J lost 2 bases. CDR1 is MNHNY, CDR2 SVGAGI, per germline (reference sequence). The DNA for the CDR3 is TGTGCCAGCAGTCAGGGGGCAGGCAATCAGCCCCAGCATTTT. This sequence encodes CASSQGAGNQPQHF.

V usage is TRBV10-3 and J usage is TRBJ2-3; the D is unclear. The CDR3 sequence is 15 residues long. CDR1 and CDR2 from the germline V gene are ENHRY and SYGVKD. The V end was cut by 7 bases, the J end by 5 bases, with 19 bases between. The CDR3 nucleotides are TGTGCCATCATGAGTCGTCCAAACCCACGAGATACGCAGTATTTT. Translation gives CAIMSRPNPRDTQYF.

V and J are TRBV4-3 and TRBJ1-2; D uncertain. Germline V gene data show CDR1 as LGHNA and CDR2 as YSLEER. There are 18 residues in the CDR3. Trimming took 0 bases from V and 6 from J, leaving 23 bases between them. The CDR3 here is CASSQDDPFQDITNGYTF. CDR3 coding DNA: TGCGCCAGCAGCCAAGATGACCCTTTCCAGGATATAACGAATGGCTACACCTTC.

The chain combines TRBV4-3 with TRBJ2-7; D may be TRBD2 (7 bases). Per germline, CDR1 LGHNA and CDR2 YSLEER. V dropped 0 bases and J dropped 3 bases, with 15 bases sitting between them. The CDR3 runs to 16 residues. In DNA, the CDR3 is TGCGCCAGCAGCCAAGATCGGGGGGCACCCCTCTACGAGCAGTACTTC. This codes for CASSQDRGAPLYEQYF.

The CDR3 region has the DNA TGCGCCAGCAGCGTGGAAAGACTAGCGCCGGACGAGCAGTACTTC. The encoded protein is CASSVERLAPDEQYF. J is TRBJ2-7 and V is TRBV5-1, with TRBD2 matching 8 bases. The V segment lost 4 bases and the J segment 5 bases; nucleotides outside the gene matches: 11. Germline CDR1 is SGHRS and CDR2 is YFSETQ. This CDR3 comprises 15 residues.

This clone was observed once. This chain uses TRBV4-1 with TRBJ2-3; TRBD1 agrees at 10 bases. The CDR3 extends over 21 amino acids. CDR1 is MGHRA, CDR2 YSYEKL, per germline. J was trimmed by 0 bases and V by 4 bases; bases with no gene match: 19. The CDR3 is CASSPFKFQDRGNHSTDTQYF. The CDR3, as DNA: TGCGCCAGCAGCCCATTTAAGTTCCAGGACAGGGGGAACCACAGCACAGATACGCAGTATTTT.

The chain carries TRBV5-6 and TRBJ2-6; possibly TRBD2 for D (5 bases). With 4 bases removed from V and 0 bases from J, the gap between germline ends came to 8 bases. This CDR3 spans 15 amino acids. Per germline, CDR1 SGHDT and CDR2 YYEEEE. The CDR3 region has the DNA TGTGCCAGCAGCCCGGCGGGCTCTGGGGCCAACGTCCTGACTTTC. Translation gives CASSPAGSGANVLTF.

The chain carries TRBV6-6 and TRBJ1-2; no clear D gene. Trimming stripped 2 bases from V and 3 bases from J, with 13 bases between. The germline gives CDR1 MNHNY, CDR2 SVGAGI (reference sequence). The CDR3 extends over 15 amino acids. The CDR3 DNA reads as TGTGCCAGCAGTTACCACGACACCCGGGACTATGGCTACACCTTC. Amino acid sequence: CASSYHDTRDYGYTF.

V and J are TRBV4-1 and TRBJ1-4; D is possibly TRBD1 (5 bases). Germline CDR1 is MGHRA and CDR2 is YSYEKL. The germline V and J ends were trimmed by 1 base and 5 bases, with 23 bases remaining between them. The CDR3 spans 19 residues. The CDR3 is CASSQARVQMRGLNEKLFF. CDR3 coding DNA: TGCGCCAGCAGCCAAGCCCGCGTACAGATGAGGGGCTTGAATGAAAAACTGTTTTTT.

This clone was counted a few times. The chain couples TRBV2 to TRBJ2-7; no clear D gene. The V gene lost 3 bases and the J gene lost 2 bases, with 2 bases spanning the gap. The CDR3 extends over 11 amino acids. In germline, CDR1 is SNHLY, CDR2 FYNNEI. Written as DNA, the CDR3 is TGTGCCAGCAGTGAGCCCTACGAGCAGTACTTC. It translates to CASSEPYEQYF.

The chain carries TRBV27 and TRBJ2-7, with 13 nucleotides matching TRBD2. Germline-derived CDR1 and CDR2 are MNHEY and SMNVEV (reference sequence). The CDR3 runs 15 residues. V was pared by 6 bases and J by 2 bases, with 4 bases of the junction left unmatched. The CDR3 reads CASSRTSGGTYEQYF. As DNA, the CDR3 is TGTGCCAGCAGCCGGACTAGCGGGGGTACCTACGAGCAGTACTTC.

The V and J genes are TRBV7-9 and TRBJ2-4, with D perhaps TRBD2 (5 bases). V was cut by 5 bases and J by 0 bases, with 8 bases left in between. The germline CDR1 and CDR2 sequences are SEHNR and FQNEAQ (reference sequence). The CDR3 has 14 amino acids. CDR3 sequence reads: CASSAGLAKNIQYF. CDR3 DNA: TGTGCCAGCAGCGCAGGACTAGCCAAAAACATTCAGTACTTC.

The chain carries TRBV29-1 and TRBJ1-2, with D perhaps TRBD1 (5 bases). CDR1 is SQVTM, CDR2 ANQGSEA, per germline. V lost 2 bases, J lost 8 bases, and 6 bases lay in between. This CDR3 is 10 amino acids long. CDR3 DNA sequence: TGCAGCGTTGAAAAGGGGGGCTACACCTTC. Protein: CSVEKGGYTF. Looking up the rest from reference TRBV29-1 and TRBJ1-2 gives the full variable domain: SAVISQKPSRDICQRGTSLTIQCQVDSQVTMMFWYRQQPGQSLTLIATANQGSEATYESGFVIDKFPISRPNLTFSTLTVSNMSPEDSSIYLCSVEKGGYTFGSGTRLTVV.

V usage is TRBV4-1 and J usage is TRBJ2-1; 11 bases line up with TRBD2. Germline trimming cut 7 bases from V and 3 bases from J; bases unmatched to any gene: 2. The CDR3 has 14 amino acids. The germline CDR1 and CDR2 sequences are MGHRA and YSYEKL. The CDR3 loop is CASTLAGGYNEQFF. The DNA for the CDR3 is TGCGCCAGCACCCTAGCGGGGGGCTACAATGAGCAGTTCTTC.

The rearrangement joins TRBV19 to TRBJ1-6; D is perhaps TRBD1 (5 bases). Germline loops: CDR1 LNHDA, CDR2 SQIVND (reference sequence). CDR3 size: 15 residues. Trimming stripped 3 bases from V and 11 bases from J, with 17 bases between. The CDR3 DNA sequence: TGTGCCAGTAGTATGGGAGACAGTCTACGGACACCCCTCCACTTT. Its translation: CASSMGDSLRTPLHF.

V is TRBV15 and J is TRBJ2-4; D is ambiguous. The CDR3 runs to 19 residues. V lost 0 bases and J lost 0, with 18 bases in between. Germline V gene data show CDR1 as LNHNV and CDR2 as YYDKDF (reference sequence). The CDR3 coding sequence is TGTGCCACCAGCAGAGATTTCGGAGAGACAACCTTAGCCAAAAACATTCAGTACTTC. Its protein product is CATSRDFGETTLAKNIQYF.

This clone was observed a handful of times. The gene calls are TRBV19 and TRBJ1-2, with D possibly being TRBD1 (5 bases). Trimming pared 2 bases from V and 4 bases from J, leaving 17 bases between. Germline values: CDR1 LNHDA, CDR2 SQIVND (reference sequence). This CDR3 contains 16 residues. CDR3 loop: CASSITPRQDTYGYTF. The CDR3, as DNA: TGTGCCAGTAGTATAACCCCCCGGCAGGACACCTATGGCTACACCTTC.